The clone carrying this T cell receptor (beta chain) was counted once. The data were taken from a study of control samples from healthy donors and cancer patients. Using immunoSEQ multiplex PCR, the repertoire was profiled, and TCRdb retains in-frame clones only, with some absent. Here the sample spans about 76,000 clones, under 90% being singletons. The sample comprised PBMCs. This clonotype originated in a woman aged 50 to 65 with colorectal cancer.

The DNA of the CDR3 is TGCGCCAGCAGCCAGACAGTTTATCAGCCCCAGCATTTT. Amino acid sequence: CASSQTVYQPQHF. V usage is TRBV4-3 and J usage is TRBJ1-5; D is perhaps TRBD1 (5 bases). This CDR3 has 13 amino acids. Germline CDR1 reads LGHNA; CDR2 reads YSLEER. The V end lost 3 bases, the J end lost 5 bases, and 8 bases lay between the germline ends.